The 19 T cell receptor beta chains reported below all come from one sample, sequenced in a study of cytomegalovirus exposure and HLA in healthy donors. Vbeta (60) and Jbeta (13) primers were used in the PCR. Clones were read by immunoSEQ multiplex PCR, and TCRdb kept only the in-frame ones, dropping some. The sample has some 94,000 clones; approximately 80% are singletons. The sample comprised PBMCs. The receptors were sampled from a man aged 35 to 55 in good health and CMV-seronegative.

Ten or more counts support this clone. This chain connects TRBV5-1 to TRBJ1-4, with D possibly being TRBD1 (6 bases). The CDR3 extends over 14 amino acids. Germline CDR1 is SGHRS and CDR2 is YFSETQ. The V and J ends lost 0 bases and 7 bases respectively, with 10 bases between them. CDR3 sequence: CASSLAGEGEKLFF. In nucleotides, the CDR3 is TGCGCCAGCAGCTTGGCAGGGGAGGGTGAAAAACTGTTTTTT.

This rearrangement joins TRBV28 to TRBJ1-3; D remains unclear. CDR3 length: 12 residues. Germline lookup yields CDR1 MDHEN and CDR2 SYDVKM. V was shortened by 6 bases and J by 4 bases, with 7 bases between the two germline ends. In nucleotides, the CDR3 is TGTGCCAGCAGGGAGACCGGAAACACCATATATTTT. Translation: CASRETGNTIYF.

This clone has a count of ten or more. This sequence joins TRBV5-6 and TRBJ1-1; the match to TRBD1 covers 9 bases. The CDR3 has 14 amino acids. After removal of 0 bases from V and 10 bases from J, the junction contained 7 bases not matched to a gene. CDR1 and CDR2 from the germline V gene are SGHDT and YYEEEE. This CDR3 reads CASSLAGQGLRAFF. DNA of the CDR3: TGTGCCAGCAGCTTGGCGGGACAGGGTCTTCGAGCTTTCTTT.

The table lists this clone with a few counts. The chain uses TRBV30 and TRBJ2-2; perhaps TRBD2 as D (5 bases). Germline-derived CDR1 and CDR2 are GTSNPN and SVGIG (reference sequence). V gave up 0 bases and J gave up 0 bases, with 8 bases separating them. The CDR3 runs 15 residues. Here the CDR3 reads CAWSVTGSNTGELFF. For the CDR3, the DNA is TGTGCCTGGAGTGTGACGGGGTCGAACACCGGGGAGCTGTTTTTT.

The genes are TRBV6-5 and TRBJ1-1, with D possibly TRBD1 on 6 matching bases. V lost 7 bases to trimming and J lost 1 base, with 13 bases between them. Germline assignment: CDR1 MNHEY and CDR2 SVGAGI. CDR3 length equals 14 residues. The CDR3 DNA reads TGTGCCAGCAAGGTCAGGGGCCCGAACACTGAAGCTTTCTTT. Protein product: CASKVRGPNTEAFF.

The genes are TRBV5-1 and TRBJ1-3; D possibly corresponds to TRBD1 (5 bases). V lost 4 bases, J lost 2 bases, and 10 bases lay in between. The CDR3 spans 14 residues. Germline CDR1 is SGHRS and CDR2 is YFSETQ. The CDR3 here is CASSPGSAGNTIYF. CDR3 sequence (DNA): TGCGCCAGCAGCCCAGGGTCGGCTGGAAACACCATATATTTT.

This sequence joins TRBV30 and TRBJ1-1, with a tentative D call TRBD1 (6 bases). The V end lost 2 bases, the J end lost 3 bases, and 10 bases lay between the germline ends. Germline values: CDR1 GTSNPN, CDR2 SVGIG (reference sequence). The CDR3 consists of 13 residues. In nucleotides, the CDR3 is TGTGCCTGGAGTTTCAGGGGCTACACTGAAGCTTTCTTT. Its translation is CAWSFRGYTEAFF.

The V gene is TRBV10-3, the J gene TRBJ1-1; 8 bases are shared with TRBD1. CDR1 and CDR2 (germline): ENHRY, SYGVKD. The CDR3 consists of 16 residues. V shed 4 bases and J 1 base; nucleotides not matched to a gene: 8. For the CDR3, the DNA is TGTGCCATCAGTGTGGGCGGGACAGGACCGAACACTGAAGCTTTCTTT. This encodes CAISVGGTGPNTEAFF.

The chain carries TRBV28 and TRBJ1-2; no reliable D call. CDR3 length equals 17 residues. Germline V lookup: CDR1 MDHEN, CDR2 SYDVKM. V was clipped by 3 bases and J by 6 bases, with 23 bases between them. CDR3 nucleotide sequence: TGTGCCAGCAGTTTTCCGCCAGGTATGAGTCTACCAGATGGCTACACCTTC. Its protein product is CASSFPPGMSLPDGYTF.

This chain links TRBV29-1 with TRBJ2-1; 10 bases map to TRBD2. This CDR3 region has 14 residues. The V gene end was trimmed by 3 bases and the J gene end by 5 bases; junction bases not matched to a gene: 4. Germline CDR1 reads SQVTM; CDR2 reads ANQGSEA. The CDR3 region is CSVDILAGNNEQFF. Written as DNA, the CDR3 is TGCAGCGTTGATATACTAGCGGGGAACAATGAGCAGTTCTTC.

V is TRBV5-6 and J is TRBJ2-7, with a possible D match to TRBD1 (5 bases). Germline V gene lookup returns CDR1 SGHDT and CDR2 YYEEEE. With 1 base removed from V and 6 bases from J, the gap between germline ends came to 14 bases. The CDR3 is 14 amino acids. CDR3 nucleotide sequence: TGTGCCAGCAGCTTGCGTCAGGGAAAGGGCGAGCAGTACTTC. The encoded protein is CASSLRQGKGEQYF.

V usage is TRBV5-4 and J usage is TRBJ2-7; 11 nucleotides align to TRBD2. Looked up from germline, CDR1 is SGHNT and CDR2 is YYREEE (reference sequence). V was pared by 2 bases and J by 7 bases, with 8 bases of the junction left unmatched. This CDR3 spans 15 amino acids. The CDR3 is CASSFGTSGEREQYF. The CDR3 region has the DNA TGTGCCAGCAGCTTTGGGACTAGCGGAGAAAGGGAGCAGTACTTC. The entire variable domain, with the rest obtained from reference TRBV5-4 and TRBJ2-7, is as follows: ETGVTQSPTHLIKTRGQQVTLRCSSQSGHNTVSWYQQALGQGPQFIFQYYREEENGRGNFPPRFSGLQFPNYSSELNVNALELDDSALYLCASSFGTSGEREQYFGPGTRLTVT.

J is TRBJ2-2 and V is TRBV6-5; D not certain. The length of the CDR3 is 12 residues. CDR1 and CDR2 (germline): MNHEY, SVGAGI. Trimming stripped 10 bases from V and 5 bases from J, with 11 bases between. CDR3 in amino acids: CATLARTGELFF. The CDR3 region has the DNA TGTGCCACCTTAGCTAGGACCGGGGAGCTGTTTTTT.

The chain uses TRBV5-4 and TRBJ2-7; 8 bases map to TRBD2. With 4 bases clipped from V and 2 bases from J, the junction kept 8 bases outside the gene matches. This CDR3 is built from 15 residues. Germline CDR1 SGHNT, CDR2 YYREEE (reference sequence). CDR3 protein: CASSPIGGGTYEQYF. The CDR3 DNA sequence: TGTGCCAGCAGCCCGATCGGGGGGGGAACCTACGAGCAGTACTTC. Together with reference TRBV5-4 and TRBJ2-7, the CDR3 gives the full variable domain: ETGVTQSPTHLIKTRGQQVTLRCSSQSGHNTVSWYQQALGQGPQFIFQYYREEENGRGNFPPRFSGLQFPNYSSELNVNALELDDSALYLCASSPIGGGTYEQYFGPGTRLTVT.

The chain's CDR3 is CASSLGRPGQPQHF. In nucleotides, the CDR3 is TGCGCCAGCAGCTTGGGCAGGCCTGGTCAGCCCCAGCATTTT. V is TRBV5-1 and J is TRBJ1-5, with D unresolved. CDR3 length: 14 residues. CDR1 is SGHRS and CDR2 is YFSETQ in the germline V gene. V was trimmed by 0 bases and J by 6 bases, leaving 10 bases between them.

The chain recombines TRBV18 with TRBJ2-7; D possibly corresponds to TRBD1 (5 bases). V lost 5 bases to trimming and J lost 2 bases, with 10 bases between them. CDR1 and CDR2 from the germline V gene are KGHSH and LQKENI. The CDR3 sequence is 13 residues long. The CDR3 nucleotides are TGTGCCAGCTCAAAGACAGCCACCTACGAGCAGTACTTC. The encoded protein is CASSKTATYEQYF.

CDR3 sequence (DNA): TGTGCCAGCAGCTTGGGACAACACACCGGGGAGCTGTTTTTT. Amino acids: CASSLGQHTGELFF. The chain couples TRBV5-6 to TRBJ2-2; D is unresolved. Trimming cost V 0 bases and J 3 bases, with 6 bases left between them. The CDR3 sequence is 14 residues long. Per the germline V gene, CDR1 is SGHDT and CDR2 is YYEEEE.

V is TRBV21-1 and J is TRBJ2-2; the listed D gene, TRBD2, was not tested against the DNA. TRBV21-1 is a listed pseudogene. CDR3 length equals 19 residues. The CDR3 region is CASRPTGTSGGEWTGELFF. In DNA, the CDR3 is TGTGCCAGCAGACCCACCGGGACTAGCGGGGGGGAATGGACCGGGGAGCTGTTTTTT.

The chain has TRBV30 and TRBJ2-1; the D gene is possibly TRBD2 (5 bases). The CDR3 loop spans 13 amino acids. V was shortened by 3 bases and J by 4 bases, with 10 bases between the two germline ends. Germline lookup yields CDR1 GTSNPN and CDR2 SVGIG (reference sequence). This CDR3 is CAWSRTGYNEQFF. CDR3 nucleotides: TGTGCCTGGAGCCGGACTGGTTACAATGAGCAGTTCTTC.